This T cell receptor (beta chain) was captured in a study of CD8+ T cells in alopecia areata. Remarks on this clone: Its antigen remains unidentified.

Whole-study findings and limits: Many expanded lesional clones persisted during tofacitinib (in both scalp and blood). Sequencing of scalp tissue also captures the resident alphabeta T cells of normal skin.

From germline, CDR1 is MNHEY and CDR2 SVGAGI. Trimming left V 6 bases short and J 5 bases short, with 16 bases between. CDR3 length: 14 residues. It was cDNA, reverse transcribed from extracted RNA, that served as the sequencing template. TCRdb's copy holds only in-frame clones and misses some; the assay was immunoSEQ multiplex PCR. Among around 160,000 clones listed, around three fifths were seen once. Described treatment: oral pan-JAK inhibitor, 5-10 mg twice daily. PBMCs served as the source from which CD4+ and CD8+ T cells were sorted. This TCR was sampled from a human donor with alopecia areata. Sample: CD4+ T cells sorted from blood, taken at week 24, from a patient treated with tofacitinib. The chain joins TRBV6-5 to TRBJ2-5; perhaps TRBD1 as D (5 bases). CDR3 sequence reads: CASSGTGLHETQYF. CDR3 sequence (DNA): TGTGCCAGCAGCGGAACAGGTCTGCACGAGACCCAGTACTTC.